The present T cell receptor beta chain was sequenced within a study of T cell responses to AZD1222 COVID-19 vaccine. Study-level background: Investigators merged groups given second doses at roughly 4 or roughly 12 weeks.

The study's findings and limits: White British people made up most donors, females outnumbered males, and clonal diversity was possibly underestimated.

Germline-derived CDR1 and CDR2 are SGHVS and FQNEAQ. V lost 3 bases to trimming and J lost 9 bases, with 12 bases between them. This CDR3 is 13 amino acids long. Notes on this clone: What it binds is unknown.

Measured with immunoSEQ multiplex PCR; TCRdb has only the in-frame clones, and not every one. The data show about 140,000 clones, approximately 90% seen once. Here the sequenced sample was peripheral blood, taken on day 0 of AZD1222 vaccination. This clonotype originated in an adult in good health. The chain is built from TRBV7-8 and TRBJ1-5; no clear D. The CDR3: CASSLGKLGPQHF. DNA for the CDR3: TGTGCCAGCAGCTTGGGGAAGTTAGGGCCCCAGCATTTT.